This T cell receptor beta chain was found in a study of early T cells in non-severe SARS-CoV-2 infection. Study-level background: The study sequenced bulk RNA from unsorted whole blood, with chains unpaired.

Notes on the study in general: Matches to VDJdb favored anti-spike CD8 responses and missed private and CD4 specificities.

TCRdb re-analysed the 5' RACE reads in MiXCR, keeping a single row per CDR3 protein. This table holds about 110,000 distinct CDR3 sequences, 9.5% to 13% found once. This clonotype turned up a few times. Its cognate antigen is unknown. The CDR3 runs 19 residues. V lost 1 base and J lost 2; bases outside the gene matches: 6. The germline V gene has CDR1 SGHTA and CDR2 FQGTGA. V gene TRBV7-3 combines with J gene TRBJ2-6, with 12 nucleotides matching TRBD1. This clonotype was sampled from an adult who was a healthcare worker with PCR-confirmed SARS-CoV-2 infection or an uninfected control (not recorded which). Sequenced: whole blood. CDR3 DNA sequence: TGTGCCAGCAGCTTAATTGGGACAGGGGGCAGGACTGGGGCCAACGTCCTGACTTTC. Protein product: CASSLIGTGGRTGANVLTF.